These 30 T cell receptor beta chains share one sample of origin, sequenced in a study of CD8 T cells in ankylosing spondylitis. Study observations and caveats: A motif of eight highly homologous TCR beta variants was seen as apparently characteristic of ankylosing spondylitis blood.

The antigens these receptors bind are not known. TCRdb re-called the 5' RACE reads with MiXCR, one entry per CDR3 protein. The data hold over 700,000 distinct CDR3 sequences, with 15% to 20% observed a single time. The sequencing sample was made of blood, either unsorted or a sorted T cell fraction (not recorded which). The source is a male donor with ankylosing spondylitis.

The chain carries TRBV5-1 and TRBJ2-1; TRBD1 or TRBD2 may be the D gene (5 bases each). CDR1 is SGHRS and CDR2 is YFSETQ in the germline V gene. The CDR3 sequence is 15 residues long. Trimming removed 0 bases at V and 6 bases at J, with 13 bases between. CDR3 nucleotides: TGCGCCAGCAGCTTGGAAGGGACCTTGGGCAATGAGCAGTTCTTC. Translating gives CASSLEGTLGNEQFF.

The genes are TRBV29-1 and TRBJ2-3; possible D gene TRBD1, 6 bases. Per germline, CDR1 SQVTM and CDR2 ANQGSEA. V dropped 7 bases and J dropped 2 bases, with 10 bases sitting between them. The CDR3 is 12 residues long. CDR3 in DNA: TGCAGCGCCGGACAGTACACAGATACGCAGTATTTT. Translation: CSAGQYTDTQYF.

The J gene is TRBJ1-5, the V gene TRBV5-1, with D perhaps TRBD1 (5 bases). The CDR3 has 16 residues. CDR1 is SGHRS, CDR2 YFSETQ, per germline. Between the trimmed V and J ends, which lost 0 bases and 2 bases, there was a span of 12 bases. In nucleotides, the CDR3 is TGCGCCAGCAGCTTGGAAGGGGTCGCGGGCAATCAGCCCCAGCATTTT. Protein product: CASSLEGVAGNQPQHF.

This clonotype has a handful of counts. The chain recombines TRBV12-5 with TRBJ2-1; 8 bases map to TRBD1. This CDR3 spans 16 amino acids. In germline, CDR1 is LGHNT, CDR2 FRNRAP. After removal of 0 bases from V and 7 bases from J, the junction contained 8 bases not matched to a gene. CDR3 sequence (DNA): TGTGCTAGTGGTTTGGTACTAAGTCAGGGGGCTAATGAGCAGTTCTTC. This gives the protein CASGLVLSQGANEQFF.

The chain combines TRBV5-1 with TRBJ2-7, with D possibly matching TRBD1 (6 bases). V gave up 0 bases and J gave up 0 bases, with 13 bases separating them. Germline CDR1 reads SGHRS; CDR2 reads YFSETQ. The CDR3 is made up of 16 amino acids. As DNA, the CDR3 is TGCGCCAGCAGCTTGGCGCAGGGGCACAGCTCCTACGAGCAGTACTTC. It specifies CASSLAQGHSSYEQYF.

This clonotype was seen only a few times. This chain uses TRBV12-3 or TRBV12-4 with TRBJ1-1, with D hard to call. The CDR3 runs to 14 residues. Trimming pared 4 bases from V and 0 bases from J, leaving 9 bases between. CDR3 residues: CASSYGNMNTEAFF. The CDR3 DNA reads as TGTGCCAGCAGTTATGGGAACATGAACACTGAAGCTTTCTTT.

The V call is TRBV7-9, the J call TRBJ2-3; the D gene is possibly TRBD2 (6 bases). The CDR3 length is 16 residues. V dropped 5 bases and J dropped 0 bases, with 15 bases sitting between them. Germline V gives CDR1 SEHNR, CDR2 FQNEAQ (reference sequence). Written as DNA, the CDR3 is TGTGCCAGCAGCCCCTATCTAGCGACTAGCACAGATACGCAGTATTTT. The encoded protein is CASSPYLATSTDTQYF.

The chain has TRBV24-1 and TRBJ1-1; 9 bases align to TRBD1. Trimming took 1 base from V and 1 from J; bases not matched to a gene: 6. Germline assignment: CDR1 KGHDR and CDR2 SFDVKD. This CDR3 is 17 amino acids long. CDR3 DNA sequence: TGTGCCACCAGTGATTTTACTCTGACAGGGGGGAACACTGAAGCTTTCTTT. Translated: CATSDFTLTGGNTEAFF.

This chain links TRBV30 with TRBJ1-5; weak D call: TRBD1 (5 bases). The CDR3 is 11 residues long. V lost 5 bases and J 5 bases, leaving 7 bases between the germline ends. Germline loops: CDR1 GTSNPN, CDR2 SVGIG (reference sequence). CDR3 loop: CAWGGDQPQHF. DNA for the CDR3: TGTGCCTGGGGAGGGGATCAGCCCCAGCATTTT. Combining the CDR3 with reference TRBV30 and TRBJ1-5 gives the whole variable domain SQTIHQWPATLVQPVGSPLSLECTVEGTSNPNLYWYRQAAGRGLQLLFYSVGIGQISSEVPQNLSASRPQDRQFILSSKKLLLSDSGFYLCAWGGDQPQHFGDGTRLSIL.

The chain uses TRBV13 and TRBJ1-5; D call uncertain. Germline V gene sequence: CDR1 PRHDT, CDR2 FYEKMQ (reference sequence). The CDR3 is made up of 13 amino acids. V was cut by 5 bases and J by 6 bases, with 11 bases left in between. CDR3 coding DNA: TGTGCCAGCAGCGTCGGGCTTGGTCAGCCCCAGCATTTT. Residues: CASSVGLGQPQHF.

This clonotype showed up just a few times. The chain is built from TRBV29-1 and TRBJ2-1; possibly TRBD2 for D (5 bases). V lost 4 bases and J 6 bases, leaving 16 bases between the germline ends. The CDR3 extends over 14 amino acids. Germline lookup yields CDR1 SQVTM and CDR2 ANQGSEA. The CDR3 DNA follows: TGCAGCGTTGTTTTCGGCGGGTGGTCCAATGAGCAGTTCTTC. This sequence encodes CSVVFGGWSNEQFF.

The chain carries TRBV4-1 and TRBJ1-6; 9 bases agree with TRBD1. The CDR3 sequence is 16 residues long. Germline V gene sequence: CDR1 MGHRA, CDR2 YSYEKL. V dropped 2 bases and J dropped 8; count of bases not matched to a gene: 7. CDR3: CASSQFRTGADSPLHF. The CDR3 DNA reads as TGCGCCAGCAGCCAATTCCGGACAGGGGCTGATTCACCCCTCCACTTT.

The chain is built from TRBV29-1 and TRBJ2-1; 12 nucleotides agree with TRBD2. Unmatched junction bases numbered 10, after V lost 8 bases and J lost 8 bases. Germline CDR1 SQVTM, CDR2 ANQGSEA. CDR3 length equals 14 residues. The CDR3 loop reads CSTGLAGRGDEQFF. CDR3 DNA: TGCAGCACGGGACTAGCGGGTCGGGGGGATGAGCAGTTCTTC.

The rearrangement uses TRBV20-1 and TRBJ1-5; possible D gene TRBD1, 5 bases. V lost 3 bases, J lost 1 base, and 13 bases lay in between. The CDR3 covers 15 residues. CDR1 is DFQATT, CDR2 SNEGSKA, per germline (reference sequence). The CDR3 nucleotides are TGCAGTGCTAGGAGCTGGGGGGAAAGCAATCAGCCCCAGCATTTT. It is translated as CSARSWGESNQPQHF.

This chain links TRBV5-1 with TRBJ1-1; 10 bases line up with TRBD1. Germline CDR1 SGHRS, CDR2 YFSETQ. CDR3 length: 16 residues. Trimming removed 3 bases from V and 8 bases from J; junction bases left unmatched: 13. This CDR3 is CASSYRDRGNTEEAFF. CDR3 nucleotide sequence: TGCGCCAGCAGCTACCGGGACAGGGGAAACACTGAGGAAGCTTTCTTT.

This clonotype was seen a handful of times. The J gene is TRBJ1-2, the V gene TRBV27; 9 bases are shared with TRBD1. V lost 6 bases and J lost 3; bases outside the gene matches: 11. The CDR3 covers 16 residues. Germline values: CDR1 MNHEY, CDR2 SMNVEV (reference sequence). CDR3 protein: CASRTTGTGFDYGYTF. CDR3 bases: TGTGCCAGCAGAACCACCGGGACAGGGTTTGACTATGGCTACACCTTC.

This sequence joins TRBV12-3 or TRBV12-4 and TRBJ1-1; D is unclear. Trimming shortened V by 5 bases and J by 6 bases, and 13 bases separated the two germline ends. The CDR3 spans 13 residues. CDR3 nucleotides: TGTGCCAGCAGTCCAAGGCCCCTCTCTGAAGCTTTCTTT. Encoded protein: CASSPRPLSEAFF.

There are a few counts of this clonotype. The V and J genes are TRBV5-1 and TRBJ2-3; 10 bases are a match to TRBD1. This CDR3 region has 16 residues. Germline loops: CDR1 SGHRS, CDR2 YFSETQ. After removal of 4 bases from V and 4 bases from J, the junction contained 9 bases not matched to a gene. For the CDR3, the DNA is TGCGCCAGCAGCATATACACCGGGACAGGGGCAGATACGCAGTATTTT. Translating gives CASSIYTGTGADTQYF.

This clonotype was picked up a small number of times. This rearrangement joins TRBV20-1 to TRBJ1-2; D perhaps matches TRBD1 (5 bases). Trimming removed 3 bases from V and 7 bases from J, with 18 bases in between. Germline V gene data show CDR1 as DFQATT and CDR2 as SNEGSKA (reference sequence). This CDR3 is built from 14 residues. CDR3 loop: CSARSPTGRGGYTF. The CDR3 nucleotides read TGCAGTGCTAGGAGTCCAACAGGTCGGGGTGGCTACACCTTC.

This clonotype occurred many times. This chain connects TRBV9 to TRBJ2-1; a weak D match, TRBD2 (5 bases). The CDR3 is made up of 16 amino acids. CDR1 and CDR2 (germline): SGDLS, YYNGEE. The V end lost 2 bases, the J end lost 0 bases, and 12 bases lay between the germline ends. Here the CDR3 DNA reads TGTGCCAGCAGCGTCAAGGACTCTAACTCCTACAATGAGCAGTTCTTC. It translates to CASSVKDSNSYNEQFF.

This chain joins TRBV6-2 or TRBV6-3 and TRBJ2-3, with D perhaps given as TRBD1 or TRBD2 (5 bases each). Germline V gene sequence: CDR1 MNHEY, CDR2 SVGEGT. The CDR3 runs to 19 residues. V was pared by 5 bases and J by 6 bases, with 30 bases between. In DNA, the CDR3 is TGTGCCAGCAGTCCGCGTTACCTCGGGACCGAGCACACAACTGATACGCAGTATTTT. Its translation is CASSPRYLGTEHTTDTQYF.

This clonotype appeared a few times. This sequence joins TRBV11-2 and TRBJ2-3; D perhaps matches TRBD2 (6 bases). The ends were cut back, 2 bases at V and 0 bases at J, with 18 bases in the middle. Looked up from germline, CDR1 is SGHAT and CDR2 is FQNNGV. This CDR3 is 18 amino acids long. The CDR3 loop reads CASSLKVVDYTSTDTQYF. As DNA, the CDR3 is TGTGCCAGCAGCTTAAAAGTTGTGGACTACACTAGCACAGATACGCAGTATTTT.

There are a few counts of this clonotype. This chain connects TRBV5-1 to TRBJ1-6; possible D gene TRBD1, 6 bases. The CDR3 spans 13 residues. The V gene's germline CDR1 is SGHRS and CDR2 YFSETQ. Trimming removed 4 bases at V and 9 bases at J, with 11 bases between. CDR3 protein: CASSQTGPSPLHF. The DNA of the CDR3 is TGCGCCAGCAGCCAAACAGGGCCTTCACCCCTCCACTTT. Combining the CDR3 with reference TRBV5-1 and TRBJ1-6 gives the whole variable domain KAGVTQTPRYLIKTRGQQVTLSCSPISGHRSVSWYQQTPGQGLQFLFEYFSETQRNKGNFPGRFSGRQFSNSRSEMNVSTLELGDSALYLCASSQTGPSPLHFGNGTRLTVT.

The CDR3 bases are TGTGCCAGCAGTGAAGCGCTCCTCTCTTCGGGTACGCAGTATTTT. Amino acid sequence: CASSEALLSSGTQYF. The rearrangement links TRBV2 to TRBJ2-3; no reliable D call. Trimming took off 0 bases at V and 8 bases at J, with 15 bases between the two ends. This CDR3 is 15 amino acids long. Germline CDR1 reads SNHLY; CDR2 reads FYNNEI. Full variable domain (rest looked up from reference TRBV2 and TRBJ2-3): EPEVTQTPSHQVTQMGQEVILRCVPISNHLYFYWYRQILGQKVEFLVSFYNNEISEKSEIFDDQFSVERPDGSNFTLKIRSTKLEDSAMYFCASSEALLSSGTQYFGPGTRLTVL.

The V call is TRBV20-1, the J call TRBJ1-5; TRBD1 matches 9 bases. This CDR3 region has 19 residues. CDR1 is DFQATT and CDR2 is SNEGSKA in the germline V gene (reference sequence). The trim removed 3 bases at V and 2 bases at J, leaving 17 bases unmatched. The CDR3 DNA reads TGCAGTGCTAGGAGGGCCGGGACAGGGTTGATCCAAGGCAATCAGCCCCAGCATTTT. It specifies CSARRAGTGLIQGNQPQHF.

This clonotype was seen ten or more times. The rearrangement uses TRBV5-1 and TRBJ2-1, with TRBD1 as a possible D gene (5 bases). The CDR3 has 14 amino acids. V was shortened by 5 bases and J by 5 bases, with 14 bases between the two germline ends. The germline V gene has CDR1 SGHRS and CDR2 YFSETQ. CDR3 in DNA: TGCGCCAGCAGACGGGCAGGGATGGACAATGAGCAGTTCTTC. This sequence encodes CASRRAGMDNEQFF.

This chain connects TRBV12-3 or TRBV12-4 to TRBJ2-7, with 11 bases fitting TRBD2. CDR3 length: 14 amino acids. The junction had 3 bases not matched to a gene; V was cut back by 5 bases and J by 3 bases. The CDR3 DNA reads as TGTGCCAGCAGTGGACTAGCGGGCTACTACGAGCAGTACTTC. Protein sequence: CASSGLAGYYEQYF.

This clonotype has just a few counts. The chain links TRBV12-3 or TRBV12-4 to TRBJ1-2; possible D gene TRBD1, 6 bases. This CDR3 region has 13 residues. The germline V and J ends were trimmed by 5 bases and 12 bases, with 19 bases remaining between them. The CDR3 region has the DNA TGTGCCAGCAGTCCCACTAGACAGGCCGGGGACACCTTC. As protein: CASSPTRQAGDTF.

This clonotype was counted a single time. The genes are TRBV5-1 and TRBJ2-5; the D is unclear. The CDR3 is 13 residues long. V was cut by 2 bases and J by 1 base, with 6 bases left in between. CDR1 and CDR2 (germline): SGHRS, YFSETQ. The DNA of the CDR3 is TGCGCCAGCAGCTTCACGACCCAAGAGACCCAGTACTTC. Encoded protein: CASSFTTQETQYF. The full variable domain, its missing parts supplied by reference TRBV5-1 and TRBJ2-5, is KAGVTQTPRYLIKTRGQQVTLSCSPISGHRSVSWYQQTPGQGLQFLFEYFSETQRNKGNFPGRFSGRQFSNSRSEMNVSTLELGDSALYLCASSFTTQETQYFGPGTRLLVL.

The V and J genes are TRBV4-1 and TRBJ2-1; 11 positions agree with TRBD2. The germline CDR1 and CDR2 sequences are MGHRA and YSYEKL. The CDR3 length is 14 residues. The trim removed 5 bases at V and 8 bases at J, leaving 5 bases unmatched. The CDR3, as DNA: TGCGCCAGCAGCTTGGGACTAGCGGCGGATGAGCAGTTCTTC. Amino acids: CASSLGLAADEQFF.